This entry is about one T cell receptor beta chain. The antigen it binds to is not known. No base qualities exist here, and no much larger clone lies one base off it. Genomic DNA was isolated using the Qiagen DNeasy kit from unsorted PBMCs as well as from negatively selected CD4+ and CD8+ fractions. TCR beta CDR3 regions were subjected to amplification by immunoSEQ multiplex PCR with primers that anneal to V and J segments. Amplification bias was minimized using a synthetic immune receptor repertoire, and residual bias was removed computationally after sequencing. For the original study's pipeline: Repertoire diversity was quantified as the Shannon entropy index using custom Python scripts. Unsorted, CD4+ and CD8+ repertoires were examined separately, except in combined analyses, for which CD4+ and CD8+ sequences were merged in silico. Clonal expansion was defined as a frequency increase of at least 2-fold after treatment compared with C1D1, and clones undetected at baseline were assigned a pseudocount of 0.5. Singleton clones were defined as clones with 0 or 1 copy at C1D1, and non-singleton clones were defined as clones with 2 or more copies. Clones expanded in unsorted samples were assigned a CD4+, CD8+ or unknown annotation through matching of protein sequences in sorted samples from the same patient. Wilcoxon tests were applied to paired samples to test diversity changes from C1D1 to C4D1. TCRdb re-hosts the immuneACCESS table, in-frame sequences only. Its copies lack some clones; in the studies checked, an unresolved V gene accounts for under half of them, and the cause for the rest is not known. That table is the source of V, J and clone size, and D and trimming were worked out from the DNA. The sample table holds about 54,000 clones, of which 75% to 95% were seen once. Clones ranked in the top ten supply more than 9% of the sample.

Reading the germline V gene (reference sequence) gives CDR1 LNHDA and CDR2 SQIVND. The CDR3 has 13 amino acids, counting the end cysteine and phenylalanine. CDR3 DNA is the only sequence kept; it has 39 bases, read in frame from the first base. The V end gives up 6 bases and the J end 2 bases, leaving 4 bases in the junction not matched to a gene. This record comes from a study of PD-1 blockade in classical Hodgkin lymphoma (TCRdb year 2020). At the level of the whole study: Nivolumab dosing was 3 mg/kg intravenously every 2 weeks, continuing until either disease progression or unacceptable toxicity. To define a peripheral blood immune signature of response to PD-1 blockade in classical Hodgkin lymphoma, the study combined TCR beta sequencing with CyTOF.

Study-wide conclusions, independent of this receptor: Lower diversity was seen in patients whose nivolumab began less than 1 year after ASCT, and these patients were left out of later analyses so that immune reconstitution would not confound the results. A significant rise by C4D1 was seen in CD4+ but not CD8+ TCR diversity (p=0.0027 vs p=0.16), with the rise being most apparent in complete responders (p=0.02). Among trial patients, those achieving complete response had baseline diversity similar to that of newly diagnosed patients, while diversity was significantly lower in partial responders and progressors. Only a single clinical trial cohort was studied, and what caused the repertoire differences, possibly disease activity or prior therapy, remained undefined. Baseline TCR diversity was reported to be lower in newly diagnosed patients than in healthy donors, and even lower in relapsed/refractory patients.

The time point label for this specimen denotes: cycle 2 day 1 (C2D1) of nivolumab. Every trial patient had relapsed after autologous stem cell transplantation, and cohorts A, B and C differed in prior brentuximab vedotin exposure. The trial cohort included more than 55 patients with relapsed/refractory classical Hodgkin lymphoma, and each patient had a best overall response of complete response, partial response or progressive disease. Single-agent nivolumab was administered to trial patients in the multi-cohort phase II CheckMate 205 trial. An independent review committee assessed best overall response using the 2007 International Working Group response criteria. Trial PBMCs were collected immediately before nivolumab initiation (C1D1) and during therapy at cycle 2 day 1 and cycle 4 day 1. Peripheral blood was collected in 8 mL Vacutainer Cell Preparation Tubes, from which PBMCs were isolated by centrifugation and then cryopreserved.

The rearrangement joined TRBV19 to TRBJ2-7; TRBD1 matches 7 bases in the middle. The source was peripheral blood mononuclear cells (PBMCs), collected before the second cycle of nivolumab. This sequence originates from a human donor with classical Hodgkin lymphoma. The sequenced DNA: TGTGCCAGTAGCTTACAGGGGACCTACGAGCAGTACTTC. The translation is CASSLQGTYEQYF.